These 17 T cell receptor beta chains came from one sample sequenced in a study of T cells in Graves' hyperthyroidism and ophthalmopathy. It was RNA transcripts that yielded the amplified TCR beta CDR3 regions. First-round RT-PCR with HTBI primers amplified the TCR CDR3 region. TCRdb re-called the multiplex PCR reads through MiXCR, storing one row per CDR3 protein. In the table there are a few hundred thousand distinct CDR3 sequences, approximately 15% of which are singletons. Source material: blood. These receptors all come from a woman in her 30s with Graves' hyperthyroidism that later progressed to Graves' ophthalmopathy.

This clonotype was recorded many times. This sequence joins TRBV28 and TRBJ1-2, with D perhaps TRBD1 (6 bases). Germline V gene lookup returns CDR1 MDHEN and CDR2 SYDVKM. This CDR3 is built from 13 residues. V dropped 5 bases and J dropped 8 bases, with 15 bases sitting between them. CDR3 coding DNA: TGTGCCAGCAGTCCGTTACAGGGTTACGGCTACACCTTC. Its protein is CASSPLQGYGYTF.

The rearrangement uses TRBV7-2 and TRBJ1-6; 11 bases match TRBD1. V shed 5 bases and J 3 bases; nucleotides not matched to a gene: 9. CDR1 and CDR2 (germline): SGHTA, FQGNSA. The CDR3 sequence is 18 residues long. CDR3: CASSPSGTGGHYNSPLHF. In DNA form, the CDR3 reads TGTGCCAGCAGCCCCTCCGGGACAGGGGGTCACTATAATTCACCCCTCCACTTT.

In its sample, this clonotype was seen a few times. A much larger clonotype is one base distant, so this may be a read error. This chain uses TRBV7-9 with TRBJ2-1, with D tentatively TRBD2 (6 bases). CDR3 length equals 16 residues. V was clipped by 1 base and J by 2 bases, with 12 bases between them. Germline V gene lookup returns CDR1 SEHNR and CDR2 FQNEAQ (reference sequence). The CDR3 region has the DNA TGTGCCAGCAGCTTAGTGCCGGGACTGGCCTACAATGAGCAGTTCTTC. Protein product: CASSLVPGLAYNEQFF. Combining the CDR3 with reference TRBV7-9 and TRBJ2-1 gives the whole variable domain DTGVSQNPRHKITKRGQNVTFRCDPISEHNRLYWYRQTLGQGPEFLTYFQNEAQLEKSRLLSDRFSAERPKGSFSTLEIQRTEQGDSAMYLCASSLVPGLAYNEQFFGPGTRLTVL.

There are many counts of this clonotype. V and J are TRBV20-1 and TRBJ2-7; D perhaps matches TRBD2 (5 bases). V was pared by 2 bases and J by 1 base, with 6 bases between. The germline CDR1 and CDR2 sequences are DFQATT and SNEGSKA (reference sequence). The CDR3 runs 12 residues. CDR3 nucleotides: TGCAGTGCTAGACGGGGATCCTACGAGCAGTACTTC. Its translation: CSARRGSYEQYF.

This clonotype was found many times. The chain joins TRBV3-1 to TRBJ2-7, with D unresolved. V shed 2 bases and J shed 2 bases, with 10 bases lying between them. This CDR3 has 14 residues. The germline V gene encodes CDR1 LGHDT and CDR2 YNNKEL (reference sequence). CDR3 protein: CASSQSGSPYEQYF. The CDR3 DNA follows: TGTGCCAGCAGCCAATCCGGCAGTCCCTACGAGCAGTACTTC.

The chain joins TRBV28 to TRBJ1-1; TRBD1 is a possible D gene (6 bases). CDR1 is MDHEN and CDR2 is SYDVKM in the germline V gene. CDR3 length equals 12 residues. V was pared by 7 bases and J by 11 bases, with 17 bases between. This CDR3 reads CASNIGGGVAFF. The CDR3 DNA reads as TGTGCCAGCAATATCGGAGGGGGGGTTGCTTTCTTT.

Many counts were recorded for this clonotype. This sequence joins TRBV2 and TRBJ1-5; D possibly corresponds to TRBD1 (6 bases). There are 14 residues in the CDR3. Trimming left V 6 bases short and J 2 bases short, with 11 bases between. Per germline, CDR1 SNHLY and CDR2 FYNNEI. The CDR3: CASRQGIGNQPQHF. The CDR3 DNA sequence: TGTGCCAGCAGGCAGGGGATCGGCAATCAGCCCCAGCATTTT.

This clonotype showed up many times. The CDR3 DNA is TGTGCCAGCAGCTCCCGACAGCAAGTTTACAATGAGCAGTTCTTC. Its translation: CASSSRQQVYNEQFF. This chain links TRBV7-8 with TRBJ2-1; TRBD1 might be the D (5 bases). The germline V gene has CDR1 SGHVS and CDR2 FQNEAQ. The CDR3 consists of 15 residues. V lost 4 bases and J lost 4, with 14 bases in between.

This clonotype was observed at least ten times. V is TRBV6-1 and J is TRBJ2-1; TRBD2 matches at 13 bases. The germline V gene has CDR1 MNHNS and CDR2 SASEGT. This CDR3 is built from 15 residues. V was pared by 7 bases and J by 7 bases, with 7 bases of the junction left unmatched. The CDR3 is CASILLAGGLNEQFF. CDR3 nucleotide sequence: TGTGCCAGCATCCTACTAGCGGGAGGGCTGAATGAGCAGTTCTTC.

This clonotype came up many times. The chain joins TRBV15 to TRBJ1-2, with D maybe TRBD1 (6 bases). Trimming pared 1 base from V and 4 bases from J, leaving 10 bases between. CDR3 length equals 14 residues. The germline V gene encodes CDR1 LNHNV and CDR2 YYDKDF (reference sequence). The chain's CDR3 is CATSRGQDPYGYTF. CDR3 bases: TGTGCCACCAGCAGAGGACAGGATCCCTATGGCTACACCTTC.

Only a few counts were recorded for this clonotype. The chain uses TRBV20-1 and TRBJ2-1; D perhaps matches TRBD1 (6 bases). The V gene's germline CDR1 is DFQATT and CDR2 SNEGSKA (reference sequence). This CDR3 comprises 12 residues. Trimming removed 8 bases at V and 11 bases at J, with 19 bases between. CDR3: CSTLPGHDQQFF. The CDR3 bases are TGCAGTACCCTACCGGGACACGACCAGCAGTTCTTC.

CDR3 residues: CASRRLEVDTQYF. CDR3 bases: TGTGCCAGCAGGAGACTAGAGGTGGATACGCAGTATTTT. This chain connects TRBV2 to TRBJ2-3, with TRBD2 as a possible D gene (6 bases). The CDR3 length is 13 residues. Trimming left V 6 bases short and J 6 bases short, with 13 bases between. Per the germline V gene, CDR1 is SNHLY and CDR2 is FYNNEI. Combining the CDR3 with reference TRBV2 and TRBJ2-3 gives the whole variable domain EPEVTQTPSHQVTQMGQEVILRCVPISNHLYFYWYRQILGQKVEFLVSFYNNEISEKSEIFDDQFSVERPDGSNFTLKIRSTKLEDSAMYFCASRRLEVDTQYFGPGTRLTVL.

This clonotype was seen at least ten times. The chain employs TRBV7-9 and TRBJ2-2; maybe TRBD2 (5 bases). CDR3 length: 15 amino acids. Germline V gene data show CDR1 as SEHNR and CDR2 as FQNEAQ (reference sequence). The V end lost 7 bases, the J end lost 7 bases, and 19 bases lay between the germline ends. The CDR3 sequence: CASNPSSSLNGELFF. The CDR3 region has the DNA TGTGCCAGCAATCCGTCTAGCAGCCTGAACGGGGAGCTGTTTTTT.

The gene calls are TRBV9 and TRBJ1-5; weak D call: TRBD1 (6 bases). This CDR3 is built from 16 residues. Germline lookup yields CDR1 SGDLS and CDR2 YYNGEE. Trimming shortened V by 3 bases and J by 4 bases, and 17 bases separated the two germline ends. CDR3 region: CASSAGAGSGNQPQHF. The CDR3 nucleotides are TGTGCCAGCAGCGCAGGGGCAGGATCGGGGAATCAGCCCCAGCATTTT.

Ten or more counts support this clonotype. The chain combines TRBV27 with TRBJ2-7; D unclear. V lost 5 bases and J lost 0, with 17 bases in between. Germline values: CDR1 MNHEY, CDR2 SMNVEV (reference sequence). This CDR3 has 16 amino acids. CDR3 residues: CASSLRLGFSSYEQYF. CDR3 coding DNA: TGTGCCAGCAGTCTCCGCTTGGGGTTTAGCTCCTACGAGCAGTACTTC.

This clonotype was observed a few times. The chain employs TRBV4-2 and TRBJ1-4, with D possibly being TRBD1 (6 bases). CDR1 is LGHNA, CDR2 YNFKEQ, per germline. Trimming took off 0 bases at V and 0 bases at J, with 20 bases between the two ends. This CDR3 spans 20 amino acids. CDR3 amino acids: CASSQDLVWRGSATNEKLFF. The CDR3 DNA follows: TGTGCCAGCAGCCAAGACCTGGTGTGGAGGGGGTCAGCAACTAATGAAAAACTGTTTTTT.

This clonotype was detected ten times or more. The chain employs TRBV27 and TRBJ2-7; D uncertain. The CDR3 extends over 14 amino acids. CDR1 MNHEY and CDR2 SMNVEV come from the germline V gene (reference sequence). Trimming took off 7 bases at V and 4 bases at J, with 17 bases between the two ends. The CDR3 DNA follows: TGTGCCAGCACCTCGACCCTCGTCGGGTACGAGCAGTACTTC. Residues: CASTSTLVGYEQYF.